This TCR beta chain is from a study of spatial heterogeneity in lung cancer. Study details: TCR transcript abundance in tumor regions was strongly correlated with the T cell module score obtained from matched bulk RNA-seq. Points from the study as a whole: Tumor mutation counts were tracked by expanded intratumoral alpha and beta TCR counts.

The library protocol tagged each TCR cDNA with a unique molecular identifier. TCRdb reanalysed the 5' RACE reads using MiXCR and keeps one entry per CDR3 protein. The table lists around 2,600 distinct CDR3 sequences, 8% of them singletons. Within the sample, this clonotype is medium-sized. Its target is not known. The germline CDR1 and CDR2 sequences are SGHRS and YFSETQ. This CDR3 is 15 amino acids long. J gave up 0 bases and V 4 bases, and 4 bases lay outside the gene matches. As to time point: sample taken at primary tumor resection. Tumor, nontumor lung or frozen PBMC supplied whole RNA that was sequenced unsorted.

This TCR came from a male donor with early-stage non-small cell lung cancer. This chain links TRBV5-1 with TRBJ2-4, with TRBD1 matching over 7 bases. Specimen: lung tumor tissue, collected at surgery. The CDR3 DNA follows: TGCGCCAGCAGCGAGGGGGCAGTAGCCAAAAACATTCAGTACTTC. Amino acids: CASSEGAVAKNIQYF.